This T cell receptor (beta chain) was sequenced during a study of blood T cell repertoires in COVID-19. Looked up from germline, CDR1 is PRHDT and CDR2 is FYEKMQ (reference sequence). The J segment lost 4 bases and the V segment lost 5 bases, leaving 10 bases of the junction unmatched. The CDR3 contains 16 residues. The data were produced by immunoSEQ multiplex PCR, yet TCRdb's version contains in-frame clones alone and is incomplete. The data hold about 170,000 clones, with 87% observed a single time. The chain employs TRBV13 and TRBJ2-3; 9 bases are a match to TRBD2. Source material: peripheral blood. The receptor's source is a woman aged 45 to 65 with acute or convalescent COVID-19. CDR3 residues: CASSPGGLAGPDTQYF. The CDR3 bases are TGTGCCAGCAGCCCCGGGGGGCTAGCGGGACCAGATACGCAGTATTTT.